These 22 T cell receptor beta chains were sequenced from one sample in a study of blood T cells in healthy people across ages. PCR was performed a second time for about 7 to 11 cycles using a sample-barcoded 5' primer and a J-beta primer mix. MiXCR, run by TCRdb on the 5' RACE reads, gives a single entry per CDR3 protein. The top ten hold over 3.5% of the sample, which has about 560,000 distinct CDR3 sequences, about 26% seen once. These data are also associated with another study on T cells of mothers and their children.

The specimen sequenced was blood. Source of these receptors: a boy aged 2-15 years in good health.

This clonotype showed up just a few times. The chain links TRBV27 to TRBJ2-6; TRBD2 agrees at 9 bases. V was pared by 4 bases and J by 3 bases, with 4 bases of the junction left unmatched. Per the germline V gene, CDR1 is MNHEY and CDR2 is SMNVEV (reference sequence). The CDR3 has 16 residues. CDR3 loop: CASSSPRGGGANVLTF. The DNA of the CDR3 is TGTGCCAGCAGTTCCCCGCGGGGGGGTGGGGCCAACGTCCTGACTTTC.

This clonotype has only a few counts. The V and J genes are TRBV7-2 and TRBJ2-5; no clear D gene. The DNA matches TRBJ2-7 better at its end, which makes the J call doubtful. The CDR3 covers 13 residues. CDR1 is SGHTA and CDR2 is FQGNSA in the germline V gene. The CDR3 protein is CASSLKSAYEQYF. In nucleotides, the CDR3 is TGTGCCAGCAGCTTAAAGTCGGCATACGAGCAGTACTTC.

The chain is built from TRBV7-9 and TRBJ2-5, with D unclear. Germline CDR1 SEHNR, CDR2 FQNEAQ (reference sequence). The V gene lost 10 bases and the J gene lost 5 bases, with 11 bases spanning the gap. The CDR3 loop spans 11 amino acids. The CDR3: CATPSPETQYF. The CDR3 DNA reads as TGTGCCACCCCGTCACCGGAGACCCAGTACTTC.

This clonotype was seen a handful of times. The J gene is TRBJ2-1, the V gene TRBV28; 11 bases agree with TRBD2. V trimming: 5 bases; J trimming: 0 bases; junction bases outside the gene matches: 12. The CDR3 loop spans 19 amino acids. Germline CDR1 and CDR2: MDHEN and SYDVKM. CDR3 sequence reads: CASSPTGTSGVSSYNEQFF. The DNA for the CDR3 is TGTGCCAGCAGTCCTACCGGGACTAGCGGAGTTAGCTCCTACAATGAGCAGTTCTTC.

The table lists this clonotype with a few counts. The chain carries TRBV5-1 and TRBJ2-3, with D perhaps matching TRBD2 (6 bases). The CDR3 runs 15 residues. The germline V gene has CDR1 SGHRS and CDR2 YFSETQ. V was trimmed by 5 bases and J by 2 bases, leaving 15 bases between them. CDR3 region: CASRGAGYTTDTQYF. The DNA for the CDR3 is TGCGCCAGCAGGGGTGCGGGATATACCACAGATACGCAGTATTTT.

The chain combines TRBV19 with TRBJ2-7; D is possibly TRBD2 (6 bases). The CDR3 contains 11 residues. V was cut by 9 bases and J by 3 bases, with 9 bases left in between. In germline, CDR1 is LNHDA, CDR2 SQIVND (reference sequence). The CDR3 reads CASLGGYEQYF. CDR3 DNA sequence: TGTGCCAGCCTCGGGGGCTACGAGCAGTACTTC.

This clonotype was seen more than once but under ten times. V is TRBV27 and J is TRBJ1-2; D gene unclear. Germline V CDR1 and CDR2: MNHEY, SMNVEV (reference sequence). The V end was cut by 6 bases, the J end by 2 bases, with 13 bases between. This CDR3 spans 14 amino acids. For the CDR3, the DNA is TGTGCCAGCAGCAAAGGGAATAGGAACTATGGCTACACCTTC. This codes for CASSKGNRNYGYTF.

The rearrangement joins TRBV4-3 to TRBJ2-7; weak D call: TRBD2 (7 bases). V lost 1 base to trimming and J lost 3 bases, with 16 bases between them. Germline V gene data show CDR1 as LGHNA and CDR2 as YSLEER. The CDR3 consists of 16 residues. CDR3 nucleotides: TGCGCCAGCAGCCAAGGGGAGGGGGGAGCCAACTACGAGCAGTACTTC. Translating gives CASSQGEGGANYEQYF.

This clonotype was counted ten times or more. The CDR3 sequence: CASSQTSGDGYEQYF. The CDR3 nucleotides read TGTGCCAGCAGCCAGACTAGCGGGGATGGTTACGAGCAGTACTTC. The rearrangement links TRBV4-2 to TRBJ2-7, with 11 bases fitting TRBD2. The CDR3 sequence is 15 residues long. V lost 3 bases and J lost 4; bases outside the gene matches: 5. CDR1 is LGHNA, CDR2 YNFKEQ, per germline.

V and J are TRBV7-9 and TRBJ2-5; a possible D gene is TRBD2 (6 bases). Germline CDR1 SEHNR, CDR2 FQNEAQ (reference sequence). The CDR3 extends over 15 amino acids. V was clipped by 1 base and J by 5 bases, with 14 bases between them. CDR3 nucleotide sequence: TGTGCCAGCAGCTTAGGATGGGGCGGGATCGAGACCCAGTACTTC. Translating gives CASSLGWGGIETQYF.

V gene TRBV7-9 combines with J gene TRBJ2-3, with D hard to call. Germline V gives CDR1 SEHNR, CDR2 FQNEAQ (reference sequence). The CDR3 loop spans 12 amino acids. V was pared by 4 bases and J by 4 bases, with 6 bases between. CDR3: CASSYFSDTQYF. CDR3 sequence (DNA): TGTGCCAGCAGCTACTTCTCAGATACGCAGTATTTT.

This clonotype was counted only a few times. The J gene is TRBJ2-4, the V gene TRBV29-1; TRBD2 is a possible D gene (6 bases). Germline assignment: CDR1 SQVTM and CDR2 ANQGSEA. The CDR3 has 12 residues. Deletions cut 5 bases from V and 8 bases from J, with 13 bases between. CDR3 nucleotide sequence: TGCAGCGTTCTTCCCGGAGGGGACATTCAGTACTTC. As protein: CSVLPGGDIQYF.

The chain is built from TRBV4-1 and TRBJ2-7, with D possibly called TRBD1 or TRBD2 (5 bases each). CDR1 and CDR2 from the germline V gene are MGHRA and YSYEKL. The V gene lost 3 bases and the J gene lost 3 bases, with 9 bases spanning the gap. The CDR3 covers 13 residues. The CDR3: CASSHDSGYEQYF. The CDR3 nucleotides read TGCGCCAGCAGCCACGACAGCGGCTACGAGCAGTACTTC.

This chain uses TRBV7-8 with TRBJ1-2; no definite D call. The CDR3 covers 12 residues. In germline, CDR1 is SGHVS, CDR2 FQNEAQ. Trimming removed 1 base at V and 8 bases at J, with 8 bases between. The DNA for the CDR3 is TGTGCCAGCAGCTTAGGCTGGTTAGGCTACACCTTC. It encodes CASSLGWLGYTF.

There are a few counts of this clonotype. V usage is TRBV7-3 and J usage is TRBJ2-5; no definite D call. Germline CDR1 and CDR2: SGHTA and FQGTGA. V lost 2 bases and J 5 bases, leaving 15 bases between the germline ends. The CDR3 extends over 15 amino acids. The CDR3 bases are TGTGCCAGCAGCTTACGGACCGCGCCCCGGGAGACCCAGTACTTC. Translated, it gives CASSLRTAPRETQYF.

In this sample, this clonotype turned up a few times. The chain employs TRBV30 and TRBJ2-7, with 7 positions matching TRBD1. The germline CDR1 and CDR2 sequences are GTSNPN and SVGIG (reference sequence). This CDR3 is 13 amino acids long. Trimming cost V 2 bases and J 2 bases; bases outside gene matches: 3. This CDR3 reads CAWSLGQPYEQYF. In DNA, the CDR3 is TGTGCCTGGAGTCTGGGACAGCCCTACGAGCAGTACTTC.

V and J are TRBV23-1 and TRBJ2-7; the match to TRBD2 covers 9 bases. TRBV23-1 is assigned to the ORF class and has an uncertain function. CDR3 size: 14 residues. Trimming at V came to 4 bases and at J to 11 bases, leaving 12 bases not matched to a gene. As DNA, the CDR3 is TGCGCCAGCAGTCCCTACGGGACTAGCTTGCCGAAGTACTTC. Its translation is CASSPYGTSLPKYF.

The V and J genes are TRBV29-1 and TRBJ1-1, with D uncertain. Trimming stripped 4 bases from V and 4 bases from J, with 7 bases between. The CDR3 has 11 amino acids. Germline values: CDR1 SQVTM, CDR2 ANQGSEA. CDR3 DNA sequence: TGCAGCGTTGTTTGGGGCACTGAAGCTTTCTTT. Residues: CSVVWGTEAFF.

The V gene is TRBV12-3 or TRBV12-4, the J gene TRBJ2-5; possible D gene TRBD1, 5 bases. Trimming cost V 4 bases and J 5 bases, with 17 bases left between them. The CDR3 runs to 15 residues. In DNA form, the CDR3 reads TGTGCCAGCAGTTGGGATTTAGGGGAAGGGGAGACCCAGTACTTC. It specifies CASSWDLGEGETQYF.

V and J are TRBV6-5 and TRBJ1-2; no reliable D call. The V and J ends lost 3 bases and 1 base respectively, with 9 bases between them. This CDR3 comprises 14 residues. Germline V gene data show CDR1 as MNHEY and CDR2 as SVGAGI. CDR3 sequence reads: CASSYNPDNYGYTF. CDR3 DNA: TGTGCCAGCAGTTATAATCCGGATAACTATGGCTACACCTTC.

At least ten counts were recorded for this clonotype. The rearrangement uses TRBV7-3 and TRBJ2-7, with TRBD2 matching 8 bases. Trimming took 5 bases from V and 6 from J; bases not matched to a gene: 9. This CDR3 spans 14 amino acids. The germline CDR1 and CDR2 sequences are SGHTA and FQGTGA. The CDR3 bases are TGTGCCAGCAGCCCCTCGGGACTAGGGGGCGAGCAGTACTTC. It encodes CASSPSGLGGEQYF.

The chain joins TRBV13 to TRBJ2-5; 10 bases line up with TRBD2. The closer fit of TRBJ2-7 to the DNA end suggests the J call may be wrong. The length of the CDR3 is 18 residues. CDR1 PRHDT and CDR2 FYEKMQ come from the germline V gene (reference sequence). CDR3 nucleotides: TGTGCCAGCAGCTCGAGGGGCTGGCTAGCGGGAGTTGACTACGAGCAGTACTTC. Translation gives CASSSRGWLAGVDYEQYF.